This is a list of T cell receptor beta chains from one sample in a study of post-analysis software for immune sequencing data. One entry per CDR3 protein results from TCRdb running MiXCR on the PCR reads. This sample has under 650,000 distinct CDR3 sequences, with around 40% found just once. The sample consisted of blood. Every receptor here comes from a girl under 18 with multiple sclerosis. The CDR3 runs from the conserved cysteine through the conserved F or W. The order of the fields is J gene, clone size, V gene, D gene, CDR3 DNA, CDR3 protein. The D gene is left open where the match is weak. Some rows mark clone size as missing; the rest say once, few, many or name a class of expanded clone.

J: TRBJ2-7; size: -; V: TRBV7-9; D: TRBD2; DNA: TGTGTCAGCAGCCCGACCCGGGGACTAGCGGTAAAGCCCCCCTACGAGCAGTACTTC; CDR3: CVSSPTRGLAVKPPYEQYF
J: TRBJ2-4; size: few; V: TRBV3-1; D: TRBD2; DNA: TGTGCCAGCAGCCAAGAGAGCGGGAGAAACATTCAGTACTTC; CDR3: CASSQESGRNIQYF
J: TRBJ1-1; size: -; V: TRBV5-1; D: -; DNA: TGCGCCAGCAGCGACCCTAAAGTAGGGCTTCACACTGAAGCTTTCTTT; CDR3: CASSDPKVGLHTEAFF
J: TRBJ2-7; size: -; V: TRBV6-1; D: TRBD1; DNA: TGTGCCAGCAGAGAGACAGGGCCCTACGAGCAGTACTTC; CDR3: CASRETGPYEQYF
J: TRBJ2-6; size: few; V: TRBV12-3/TRBV12-4; D: TRBD2; DNA: TGTGCCAGCAGTTTAGGGAGCGGGGGCGCTCCTTTAGGTGGGGCCAACGTCCTGACTTTC; CDR3: CASSLGSGGAPLGGANVLTF
J: TRBJ2-1; size: few; V: TRBV12-3/TRBV12-4; D: TRBD2; DNA: TGTGCCAGCAGTGAGACTAGCGGGAGGGCCAGGGATGAGCAGTTCTTC; CDR3: CASSETSGRARDEQFF
J: TRBJ2-7; size: -; V: TRBV12-3/TRBV12-4; D: -; DNA: TGTGCCAGCAGTTTCGCCCCGGGCTCCTACGAGCAGTACTTC; CDR3: CASSFAPGSYEQYF
J: TRBJ2-7; size: -; V: TRBV27; D: TRBD2; DNA: TGTGCCAGCAGTTCACTAGCGGGAGCCTTCCCCGACGAGCAGTACTTC; CDR3: CASSSLAGAFPDEQYF
J: TRBJ2-3; size: few; V: TRBV10-3; D: TRBD1; DNA: TGTGCCATCAGTGAGATCAGACAGGGCCTCTCGCCCACAGATACGCAGTATTTT; CDR3: CAISEIRQGLSPTDTQYF
J: TRBJ2-7; size: -; V: TRBV5-6; D: -; DNA: TGTGCCAGCAGCCTCCGGACGAGGGTTTCCGCCCAGTACTTC; CDR3: CASSLRTRVSAQYF
J: TRBJ1-1; size: -; V: TRBV5-5; D: -; DNA: TGTGCCAGCAGCTTGAAACAGGGCCTTGAAGCTTTCTTT; CDR3: CASSLKQGLEAFF
J: TRBJ2-3; size: few; V: TRBV7-2; D: TRBD2; DNA: TGTGCCAGCAGCCCGCTAGCGGGCGCAGATACGCAGTATTTT; CDR3: CASSPLAGADTQYF
J: TRBJ1-5; size: few; V: TRBV3-1; D: -; DNA: TGTGCCAGCAGCCAAGGGCGGCTCGGGGGTCAGCCCCAGCATTTT; CDR3: CASSQGRLGGQPQHF
J: TRBJ2-1; size: -; V: TRBV7-3; D: -; DNA: TGTGCCAGCAGCTTAAAAGGGGGGGGGAGGAATGAGCAGTTCTTC; CDR3: CASSLKGGGRNEQFF
J: TRBJ1-2; size: few; V: TRBV29-1; D: -; DNA: TGCAGCGTCCGTCGAGGGCCTAACTATGGCTACACCTTC; CDR3: CSVRRGPNYGYTF
J: TRBJ2-7; size: few; V: TRBV27; D: -; DNA: TGTGCCAGCAGTTTAACACCCAGGGCCTACGAGCAGTACTTC; CDR3: CASSLTPRAYEQYF
J: TRBJ1-2; size: few; V: TRBV29-1; D: -; DNA: TGCAGCGTTGAAGATTCGAACTATGGCTACACCTTC; CDR3: CSVEDSNYGYTF
J: TRBJ2-7; size: -; V: TRBV12-3/TRBV12-4; D: -; DNA: TGTGCCAGCAGGAGGAGGGTTGGAGGGGGCTACGAGCAGTACTTC; CDR3: CASRRRVGGGYEQYF
J: TRBJ1-4; size: -; V: TRBV29-1; D: -; DNA: TGCAGCGCTGGCCAGCTCCTTAATGAAAAACTGTTTTTT; CDR3: CSAGQLLNEKLFF
J: TRBJ2-1; size: few; V: TRBV6-5; D: TRBD1; DNA: TGTGCCAGCAGTCCTAGGGACAGCTACTACAATGAGCAGTTCTTC; CDR3: CASSPRDSYYNEQFF
J: TRBJ2-7; size: -; V: TRBV15; D: -; DNA: TGTGCCACCAGCAGAGAGGGCATCCGGAGCTCCTACGAGCAGTACTTC; CDR3: CATSREGIRSSYEQYF
J: TRBJ2-1; size: -; V: TRBV7-9; D: -; DNA: TGTGCCAGCAGCCTAGGGGGGGGACCGAGCTCCTACAATGAGCAGTTCTTC; CDR3: CASSLGGGPSSYNEQFF
J: TRBJ1-2; size: -; V: TRBV13; D: TRBD1; DNA: TGTGCCAGCAGCTCCGGGACAGGGACCAACTATGGCTACACCTTC; CDR3: CASSSGTGTNYGYTF
J: TRBJ1-2; size: -; V: TRBV12-3/TRBV12-4; D: TRBD1; DNA: TGTGCCAGCAGCCCTAGGACAGGGACAGGAGTCAGTGGCTACACCTTC; CDR3: CASSPRTGTGVSGYTF
J: TRBJ2-5; size: -; V: TRBV5-1; D: TRBD1; DNA: TGCGCCAGCAGCTTAGAACAGGGGGCAGTCGATGAGCAGTACTTC; CDR3: CASSLEQGAVDEQYF
J: TRBJ1-1; size: -; V: TRBV29-1; D: -; DNA: TGCAGCGGCCGTGGGGGGAGCTACCAAGCTTTCTTT; CDR3: CSGRGGSYQAFF
J: TRBJ2-4; size: -; V: TRBV6-1; D: -; DNA: TGTGCCAGCAGTCAGCTTCCTTCGGCCAAAAACATTCAGTACTTC; CDR3: CASSQLPSAKNIQYF
J: TRBJ1-4; size: -; V: TRBV29-1; D: TRBD1; DNA: TGCAGCGGTCGACAGGGCCCCCAGGAAAAACTGTTTTTT; CDR3: CSGRQGPQEKLFF
J: TRBJ1-6; size: few; V: TRBV10-2; D: TRBD1; DNA: TGCGCCAGCAGTGACAAGACAGGGTATAATTCACCCCTCCACTTT; CDR3: CASSDKTGYNSPLHF
J: TRBJ2-6; size: -; V: TRBV12-3/TRBV12-4; D: -; DNA: TGTGCCAGCACCTACGGCGGCTCTGGGGCCAACGTCCTGACTTTC; CDR3: CASTYGGSGANVLTF
J: TRBJ1-6; size: -; V: TRBV12-3/TRBV12-4; D: -; DNA: TGTGCCAGCAGGGGCAGGGTTAATTCACCCCTCCACTTT; CDR3: CASRGRVNSPLHF
J: TRBJ2-1; size: few; V: TRBV29-1; D: -; DNA: TGCAGCGTTGAAGGGCTGGGGGTTAACAATGAGCAGTTCTTC; CDR3: CSVEGLGVNNEQFF
J: TRBJ2-7; size: few; V: TRBV4-1; D: TRBD2; DNA: TGCGCCAGCAGCCAAGGGGCAGCGGGAGGGCAGGAGCAGTACTTC; CDR3: CASSQGAAGGQEQYF
J: TRBJ2-7; size: -; V: TRBV27; D: TRBD1; DNA: TGTGCCAGCAGCCCGGGGACAGAGATCCCCTACGAGCAGTACTTC; CDR3: CASSPGTEIPYEQYF
J: TRBJ2-3; size: once; V: TRBV12-3/TRBV12-4; D: TRBD2; DNA: TGTGCCAGCACCACCATAAGACTAGCGGAAACAGATACGCAGTATTTT; CDR3: CASTTIRLAETDTQYF
J: TRBJ1-1; size: -; V: TRBV15; D: TRBD1; DNA: TGTGCCACCAGCACCGTATCCCGGGGGACAGGAAAAGCTTTCTTT; CDR3: CATSTVSRGTGKAFF
J: TRBJ2-3; size: -; V: TRBV6-2/TRBV6-3; D: TRBD1; DNA: TGTGCCAGCAGTTACCAGACAGGGCGCCTGAGCACAGATACGCAGTATTTT; CDR3: CASSYQTGRLSTDTQYF
J: TRBJ1-1; size: -; V: TRBV12-5; D: TRBD1; DNA: TGTGCTAGTGGTCCCGGACAGGGCATGAACACTGAAGCTTTCTTT; CDR3: CASGPGQGMNTEAFF
J: TRBJ2-1; size: few; V: TRBV10-3; D: TRBD2; DNA: TGTGCCATCAGTGAGTCAGGCAGGACTAGCGGGAGGTCCAATGAGCAGTTCTTC; CDR3: CAISESGRTSGRSNEQFF
J: TRBJ1-2; size: few; V: TRBV20-1; D: -; DNA: TGCAGTGCTAGTGACAGCGAACACTACTATGGCTACACCTTC; CDR3: CSASDSEHYYGYTF
J: TRBJ2-5; size: few; V: TRBV6-6; D: -; DNA: TGTGCCAGCAGACACCAGACAGGTCCCGAGACCCAGTACTTC; CDR3: CASRHQTGPETQYF
J: TRBJ1-2; size: few; V: TRBV24-1; D: -; DNA: TGTGCCACCAGTGACTCCAACAGGGTCGGAGGCTACACCTTC; CDR3: CATSDSNRVGGYTF
J: TRBJ2-6; size: many; V: TRBV4-1; D: -; DNA: TGCGCCAGCAGCCAAGGGCCCTCTGGGGCCAACGTCCTGACTTTC; CDR3: CASSQGPSGANVLTF
J: TRBJ2-1; size: -; V: TRBV7-8; D: -; DNA: TGTGCCAGCAGCTCCCCGAGCGGTCCCATGGGCAACGAGCAGTTCTTC; CDR3: CASSSPSGPMGNEQFF
J: TRBJ1-4; size: -; V: TRBV12-3/TRBV12-4; D: -; DNA: TGTGCCAGCAGGCGACAGGAATACAATGAAAAACTGTTTTTT; CDR3: CASRRQEYNEKLFF
J: TRBJ2-4; size: few; V: TRBV7-9; D: -; DNA: TGTGCCAGCAGCGTAGCCAAAAACATTCAGTACTTC; CDR3: CASSVAKNIQYF
J: TRBJ2-7; size: -; V: TRBV5-1; D: TRBD1; DNA: TGCGCCAGCAGCACCCGGGACAGCGCCTACGAGCAGTACTTC; CDR3: CASSTRDSAYEQYF
J: TRBJ2-7; size: -; V: TRBV7-2; D: -; DNA: TGTGCCAGCAGCCGCACGATCAACTACGAGCAGTACTTC; CDR3: CASSRTINYEQYF
J: TRBJ1-2; size: -; V: TRBV5-5; D: -; DNA: TGTGCCAGCAGCTTGGTGTGGGCGGACACTTATGGCTACACCTTC; CDR3: CASSLVWADTYGYTF
J: TRBJ2-1; size: few; V: TRBV5-8; D: TRBD2; DNA: TGTGCCACAACCACTAGCGAACTCTATAACAATGAGCAGTTCTTC; CDR3: CATTTSELYNNEQFF
J: TRBJ2-7; size: -; V: TRBV5-1; D: -; DNA: TGCGCCAGCAGCTTGGCCGGTCCGCTAACCTACGAGCAGTACTTC; CDR3: CASSLAGPLTYEQYF
J: TRBJ1-6; size: -; V: TRBV7-9; D: TRBD1; DNA: TGTGCCAGCAGCTTAGATAGGACAGGGGGCCGAAATTCACCCCTCCACTTT; CDR3: CASSLDRTGGRNSPLHF
J: TRBJ1-2; size: -; V: TRBV12-3/TRBV12-4; D: -; DNA: TGTGCCAGCAGATTAGGACAGTACTATGGCTACACCTTC; CDR3: CASRLGQYYGYTF
J: TRBJ2-3; size: once; V: TRBV20-1; D: -; DNA: TGCAGTGCTCTTCCTGGCGGCGTCAATTCAGATACGCAGTATTTT; CDR3: CSALPGGVNSDTQYF
J: TRBJ2-7; size: few; V: TRBV5-1; D: -; DNA: TGCGCCAGCATAACAGGCTCCTACGAGCAGTACTTC; CDR3: CASITGSYEQYF